This TCR beta chain came from a study of blood T cell repertoires in COVID-19. This clone was seen a few times. Participants reported their clinical history, and cohort assignment relied on those reports. Germline V gene lookup returns CDR1 SEHNR and CDR2 FQNEAQ (reference sequence). After removal of 2 bases from V and 5 bases from J, the junction contained 4 bases not matched to a gene. This CDR3 contains 15 residues. Repertoires were generated with immunoSEQ multiplex PCR, while TCRdb's copy carries only in-frame clones and drops some. The repertoire holds fewer than 350,000 clones, around 90% seen once, with roughly 1.6% in the top ten.

The V call is TRBV7-9, the J call TRBJ2-7, with TRBD2 identical over 12 bases. The sample consisted of PBMCs or T cells enriched from blood (not recorded which). This TCR was recovered from a woman between 18 and 29 years old with acute COVID-19. The chain's CDR3 is CASSLTGLAGHEQYF. The DNA of the CDR3 is TGTGCCAGCAGCTTAACCGGACTAGCGGGACACGAGCAGTACTTC.